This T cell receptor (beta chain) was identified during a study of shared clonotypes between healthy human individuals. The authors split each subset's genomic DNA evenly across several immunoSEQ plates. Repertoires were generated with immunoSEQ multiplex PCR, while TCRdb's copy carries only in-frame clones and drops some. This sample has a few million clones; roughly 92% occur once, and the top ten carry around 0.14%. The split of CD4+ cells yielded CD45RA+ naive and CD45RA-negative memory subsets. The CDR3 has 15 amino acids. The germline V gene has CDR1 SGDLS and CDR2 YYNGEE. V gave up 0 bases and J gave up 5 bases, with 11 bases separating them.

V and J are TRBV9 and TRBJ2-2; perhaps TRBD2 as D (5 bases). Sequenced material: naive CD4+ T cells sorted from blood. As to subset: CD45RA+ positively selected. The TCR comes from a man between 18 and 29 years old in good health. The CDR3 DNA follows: TGTGCCAGCAGCGTAGGAGCGGTTGGGACCGGGGAGCTGTTTTTT. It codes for CASSVGAVGTGELFF.